This is a list of T cell receptor beta chains from one sample in a study of neurological immune-mediated disorders. Each CDR3 protein gets one entry after TCRdb re-called the 5' RACE reads with MiXCR. The table has about 50,000 distinct CDR3 sequences, about a tenth seen once. Material: PBMCs. These TCRs come from a man aged 65-85 years with HTLV-1-associated myelopathy (HAM/TSP). Each CDR3 is given with its conserved first and last residue. The order of the fields is D gene, J gene, clone size, V gene, CDR3 protein, CDR3 DNA. A D gene is named only where the DNA matches it firmly. For some rows the clone size is stated as once, few or many, or as a class when expanded; others skip it.

- TRBJ2-3 many TRBV5-1 CASSLLRSSGTGTDTQYF TGCGCCAGCAGCTTATTACGTTCCTCCGGGACTGGCACAGATACGCAGTATTTT
TRBD1 TRBJ2-7 once TRBV27 CASSLRQGQETGEMYF TGTGCCAGCAGTCTACGACAGGGCCAGGAAACCGGGGAGATGTACTTC
TRBD1 TRBJ1-1 many TRBV18 CASSSRDREAEAFF TGTGCCAGCTCCTCACGCGACAGGGAAGCTGAAGCTTTCTTT
- TRBJ2-7 few TRBV20-1 CSARLPLGLLYEQYF TGCAGTGCTAGGTTACCCCTCGGACTACTCTACGAGCAGTACTTC
TRBD1 TRBJ1-5 many TRBV28 CASSIFKGALQPQHF TGTGCCAGCAGTATATTCAAGGGGGCCCTTCAGCCCCAGCATTTT
- TRBJ2-1 many TRBV5-1 CASSSGWGYEQFF TGCGCCAGCAGTTCAGGGTGGGGATATGAGCAGTTCTTC
- TRBJ1-5 medium-sized TRBV20-1 CSARGGGHGNQPQHF TGCAGTGCTAGAGGGGGGGGACACGGCAATCAGCCCCAGCATTTT
TRBD2 TRBJ2-7 many TRBV7-8 CASSFRDRTTSGGYEQYF TGTGCCAGCAGCTTCCGGGACCGGACGACTAGCGGGGGCTACGAGCAGTACTTC
- TRBJ2-1 many TRBV3-1 CASSRDSGGYYNEQFF TGTGCCAGCAGCCGAGATTCGGGGGGCTACTACAATGAGCAGTTCTTC
- TRBJ2-5 few TRBV29-1 CSVGPTQETQYF TGCAGCGTTGGGCCCACACAAGAGACCCAGTACTTC
TRBD1 TRBJ2-1 few TRBV24-1 CATTPGTGKQFF TGTGCCACAACTCCCGGGACAGGAAAGCAGTTCTTC
TRBD1 TRBJ2-7 many TRBV12-3/TRBV12-4 CASRPGQGYEQYF TGTGCCAGCAGACCCGGACAGGGCTACGAGCAGTACTTC
TRBD1 TRBJ2-3 many TRBV5-1 CASSLSPGQGADTQYF TGCGCCAGCAGCCTATCACCGGGACAGGGGGCAGATACGCAGTATTTT
TRBD2 TRBJ2-4 many TRBV7-2 CASSPGGQGNIQYF TGTGCCAGCAGCCCGGGGGGGCAGGGAAACATTCAGTACTTC
- TRBJ2-1 many TRBV27 CASRAGFNEQFF TGTGCCAGCAGGGCGGGATTTAATGAGCAGTTCTTC
TRBD2 TRBJ2-2 many TRBV24-1 CATRGTRNTGELFF TGTGCCACCAGGGGGACTAGGAACACCGGGGAGCTGTTTTTT
- TRBJ2-3 many TRBV14 CASSEQDFGQYF TGTGCCAGCAGCGAACAGGATTTTGGGCAGTATTTT
- TRBJ2-7 many TRBV7-8 CASSSQQGGAYEQYF TGTGCCAGCAGTTCCCAACAGGGGGGGGCCTACGAGCAGTACTTC
- TRBJ2-5 medium-sized TRBV5-1 CASNTVGAQETQYF TGCGCCAGTAATACCGTAGGGGCGCAAGAGACCCAGTACTTC
- TRBJ1-2 many TRBV15 CATSRGTSYGYTF TGTGCCACCAGCAGGGGGACCTCCTATGGCTACACCTTC
TRBD2 TRBJ2-1 few TRBV10-2 CASSSAGGISSYNEQFF TGCGCCAGCAGTTCAGCGGGAGGGATTAGCTCCTACAATGAGCAGTTCTTC
- TRBJ2-4 many TRBV12-3/TRBV12-4 CASSFPEIAKNIQYF TGTGCCAGCAGTTTTCCGGAGATAGCCAAAAACATTCAGTACTTC
- TRBJ2-1 many TRBV6-6 CASSQRDEQFF TGTGCCAGCAGCCAGAGGGATGAGCAGTTCTTC
- TRBJ2-1 few TRBV5-1 CASSFGGSYSNEQFF TGCGCCAGCAGCTTTGGGGGGAGTTACTCCAATGAGCAGTTCTTC
TRBD1 TRBJ2-4 many TRBV6-1 CASSEDRGNIQYF TGTGCCAGCAGTGAAGACAGGGGAAACATTCAGTACTTC
- TRBJ2-6 few TRBV19 CASSMTRSSGANVLTF TGTGCCAGTAGTATGACAAGGAGCTCTGGGGCCAACGTCCTGACTTTC
- TRBJ2-7 many TRBV25-1 CASSDDLAYEQYF TGTGCCAGCAGTGACGATCTAGCCTACGAGCAGTACTTC
- TRBJ2-5 many TRBV20-1 CSASGAETQYF TGCAGTGCTAGTGGGGCTGAGACCCAGTACTTC
- TRBJ1-1 many TRBV20-1 CSVQMAGAVGTEAFF TGCAGTGTTCAAATGGCGGGGGCCGTAGGCACTGAAGCTTTCTTT
- TRBJ2-5 many TRBV11-2 CASSLGRLEETQYF TGTGCCAGCAGCTTAGGGCGGCTGGAAGAGACCCAGTACTTC
- TRBJ2-5 many TRBV5-6 CASSLVQPRGETQYF TGTGCCAGCAGCTTGGTTCAGCCTCGGGGCGAGACCCAGTACTTC
- TRBJ1-1 few TRBV7-8 CASSLGRHRPGEDLMNTEAFF TGTGCCAGCAGCTTGGGGAGACACCGACCGGGGGAAGACCTAATGAACACTGAAGCTTTCTTT
- TRBJ2-7 many TRBV6-1 CASSERDTNEQYF TGTGCCAGCAGTGAAAGGGACACAAACGAGCAGTACTTC
- TRBJ2-1 many TRBV5-6 CASSRDLGVVDNEQFF TGTGCCAGCAGCCGAGATTTGGGGGTAGTAGACAATGAGCAGTTCTTC
TRBD1 TRBJ1-1 - TRBV2 CASSDTGQGYSRAENTEAFF TGTGCCAGCAGTGATACGGGACAGGGGTACAGTAGAGCGGAGAACACTGAAGCTTTCTTT
- TRBJ2-3 many TRBV5-1 CASSFRGEDTQYF TGCGCCAGCAGCTTTCGGGGTGAAGATACGCAGTATTTT
- TRBJ2-1 many TRBV5-1 CASSISTNSYNEQFF TGCGCCAGCAGCATCTCAACAAACTCCTACAATGAGCAGTTCTTC
- TRBJ1-1 many TRBV20-1 CSAAVVTEAFF TGCAGTGCTGCGGTCGTCACTGAAGCTTTCTTT
- TRBJ2-2 many TRBV11-2 CASSLVGMGRAGELFF TGTGCCAGCAGCTTAGTGGGAATGGGTCGTGCCGGGGAGCTGTTTTTT
- TRBJ2-7 many TRBV14 CASSQGPGRSYEQYF TGTGCCAGCAGCCAGGGGCCTGGGAGAAGCTACGAGCAGTACTTC
TRBD1 TRBJ2-1 many TRBV9 CASSASRDRGDNEQFF TGTGCCAGCAGCGCTTCGAGGGACAGGGGGGACAATGAGCAGTTCTTC